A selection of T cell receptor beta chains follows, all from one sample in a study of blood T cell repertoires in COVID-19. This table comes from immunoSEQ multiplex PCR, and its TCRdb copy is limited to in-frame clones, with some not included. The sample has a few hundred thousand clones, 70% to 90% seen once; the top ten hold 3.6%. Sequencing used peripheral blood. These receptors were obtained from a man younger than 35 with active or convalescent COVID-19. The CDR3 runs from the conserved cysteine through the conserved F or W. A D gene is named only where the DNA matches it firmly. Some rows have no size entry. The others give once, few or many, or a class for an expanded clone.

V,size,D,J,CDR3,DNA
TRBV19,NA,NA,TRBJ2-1,CASRDSRQYNEQFF,TGTGCCAGCCGGGACTCCCGACAATACAATGAGCAGTTCTTC
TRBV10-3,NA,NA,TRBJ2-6,CAISEMGAGANVLTF,TGTGCCATCAGTGAGATGGGAGCTGGGGCCAACGTCCTGACTTTC
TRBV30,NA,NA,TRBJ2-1,CAWKGALALEFF,TGTGCCTGGAAAGGGGCTCTGGCCCTTGAGTTCTTC
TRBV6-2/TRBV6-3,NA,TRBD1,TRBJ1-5,CASSTGQESVPQHF,TGTGCCAGCAGTACTGGACAGGAATCCGTCCCCCAGCATTTT
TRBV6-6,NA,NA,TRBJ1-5,CASIPPGDINQPQHF,TGTGCCAGCATTCCCCCGGGAGATATTAATCAGCCCCAGCATTTT
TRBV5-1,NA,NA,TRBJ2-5,CASSLAVAGQETQYF,TGCGCCAGCAGCTTGGCCGTGGCAGGGCAAGAGACCCAGTACTTC
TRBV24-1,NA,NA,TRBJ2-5,CATSGGAGVETQYF,TGTGCCACAAGTGGGGGGGCGGGAGTTGAGACCCAGTACTTC
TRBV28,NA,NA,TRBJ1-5,CASRIFGSEGYQPQHF,TGTGCCAGCAGGATTTTCGGCAGTGAGGGCTATCAGCCCCAGCATTTT
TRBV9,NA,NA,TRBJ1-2,CASSVDPGIYGYTF,TGTGCCAGCAGCGTAGACCCAGGGATCTATGGCTACACCTTC
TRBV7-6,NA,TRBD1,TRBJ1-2,CASSQGTGGGYTF,TGTGCCAGCAGCCAAGGGACAGGGGGGGGCTACACCTTC
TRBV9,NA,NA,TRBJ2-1,CASSVAVGYNEQFF,TGTGCCAGCAGCGTAGCGGTCGGCTACAATGAGCAGTTCTTC
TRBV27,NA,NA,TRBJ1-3,CAGRLRTKSLYSGNTIYF,TGTGCCGGGCGACTGAGGACAAAATCTCTCTACTCTGGAAACACCATATATTTT
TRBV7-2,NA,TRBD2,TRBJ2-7,CASSPTSGDYEQYF,TGTGCCAGCAGCCCCACTAGCGGAGACTACGAGCAGTACTTC
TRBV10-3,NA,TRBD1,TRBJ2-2,CAISPRQGWELFF,TGTGCCATCAGCCCTAGACAGGGGTGGGAGCTGTTTTTT
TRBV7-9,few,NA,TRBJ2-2,CASSPSAGTGGELFF,TGTGCCAGCAGCCCCTCGGCAGGGACTGGCGGGGAGCTGTTTTTT
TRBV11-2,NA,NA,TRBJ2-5,CASSQEDETQYF,TGTGCCAGCAGCCAGGAGGATGAGACCCAGTACTTC
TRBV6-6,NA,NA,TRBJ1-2,CASSSGGHYGYTF,TGTGCCAGCAGTTCTGGGGGCCACTATGGCTACACCTTC
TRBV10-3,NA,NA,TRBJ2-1,CAISDRSRSPAGNEQFF,TGTGCCATCAGTGATAGAAGCCGAAGTCCAGCGGGCAATGAGCAGTTCTTC
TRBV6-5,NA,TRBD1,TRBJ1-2,CASSGQGGPDGYTF,TGTGCCAGCAGCGGACAGGGGGGACCTGACGGCTACACCTTC
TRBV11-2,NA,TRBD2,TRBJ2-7,CASSPGLAGTEQYF,TGTGCCAGCAGCCCCGGACTAGCGGGGACCGAGCAGTACTTC